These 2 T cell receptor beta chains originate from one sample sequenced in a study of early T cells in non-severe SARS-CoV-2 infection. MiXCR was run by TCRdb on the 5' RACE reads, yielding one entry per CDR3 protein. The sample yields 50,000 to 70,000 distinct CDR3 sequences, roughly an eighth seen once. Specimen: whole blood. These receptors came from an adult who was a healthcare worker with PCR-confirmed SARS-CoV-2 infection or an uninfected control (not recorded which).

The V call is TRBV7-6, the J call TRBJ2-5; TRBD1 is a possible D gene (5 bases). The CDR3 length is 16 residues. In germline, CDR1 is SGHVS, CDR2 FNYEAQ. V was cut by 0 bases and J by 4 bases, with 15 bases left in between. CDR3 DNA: TGTGCCAGCAGCTTAGCGGGCAGCCCTAGGGGAGAGACCCAGTACTTC. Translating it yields CASSLAGSPRGETQYF. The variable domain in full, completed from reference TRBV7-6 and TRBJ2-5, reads GAGVSQSPRYKVTKRGQDVALRCDPISGHVSLYWYRQALGQGPEFLTYFNYEAQQDKSGLPNDRFSAERPEGSISTLTIQRTEQRDSAMYRCASSLAGSPRGETQYFGPGTRLLVL.

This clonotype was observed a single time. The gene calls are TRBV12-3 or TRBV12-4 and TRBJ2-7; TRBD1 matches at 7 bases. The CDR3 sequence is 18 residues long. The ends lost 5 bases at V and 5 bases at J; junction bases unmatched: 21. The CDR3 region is CASSRPPGTALPPNEQYF. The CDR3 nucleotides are TGTGCCAGCAGTCGACCGCCCGGGACAGCTCTACCTCCCAACGAGCAGTACTTC.